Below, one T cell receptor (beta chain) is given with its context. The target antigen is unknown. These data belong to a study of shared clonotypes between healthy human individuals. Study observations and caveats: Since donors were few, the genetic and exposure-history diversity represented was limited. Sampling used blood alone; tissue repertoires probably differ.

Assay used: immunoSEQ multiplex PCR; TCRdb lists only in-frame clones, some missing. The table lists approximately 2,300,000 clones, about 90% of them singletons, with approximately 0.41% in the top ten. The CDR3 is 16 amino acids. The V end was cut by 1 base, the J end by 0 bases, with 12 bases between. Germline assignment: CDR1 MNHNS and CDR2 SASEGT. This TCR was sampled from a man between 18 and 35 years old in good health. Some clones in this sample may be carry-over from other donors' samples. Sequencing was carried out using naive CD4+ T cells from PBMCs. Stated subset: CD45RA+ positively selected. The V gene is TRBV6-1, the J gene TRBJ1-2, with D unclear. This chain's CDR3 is CASSEVWAAPNYGYTF. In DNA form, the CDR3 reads TGTGCCAGCAGTGAAGTCTGGGCAGCGCCTAACTATGGCTACACCTTC.